A selection of T cell receptor beta chains follows, all from one sample in a study of T cell repertoires in cytomegalovirus infection. Each CDR3 protein gets one entry after TCRdb re-called the reads with MiXCR. Altogether 200,000 to 300,000 distinct CDR3 sequences are present, roughly 13% being singletons, with the ten largest covering around 9.5%. The sample taken for sequencing was PBMCs. These receptor sequences come from a human donor in good health (CMV status not recorded). Some clones in this sample may be carry-over from other donors' samples. The CDR3 runs from the conserved cysteine through the conserved F or W. The D gene is left open where the match is weak. Clone size is given for some rows only: seen once, a few or many times, or a class if the clone is expanded.

TGTGCCAGCAGCCAGACTAGCGGGGGCCTCACAGATACGCAGTATTTT	CASSQTSGGLTDTQYF	-	TRBV5-4	TRBJ2-3	TRBD2
TGTGCCAGCAGCCAAGGGGCCCGGGCCTTGAACACTGAAGCTTTCTTT	CASSQGARALNTEAFF	-	TRBV3-1	TRBJ1-1	-
TGTGCCAGCTCACCCCCGGGGGACGAGGAGACCCAGTACTTC	CASSPPGDEETQYF	-	TRBV18	TRBJ2-5	-
TGTGCCAGCAGCGCAAGGGCCGGGGCCAACGTCCTGACTTTC	CASSARAGANVLTF	many	TRBV7-2	TRBJ2-6	-
TGTGCCAGCAGAAGACTAGCGGGACTTTACGAGCAGTACTTC	CASRRLAGLYEQYF	many	TRBV7-8	TRBJ2-7	TRBD2
TGTGCCAGCAGCCACCCCGGGACCACTGAAGCTTTCTTT	CASSHPGTTEAFF	many	TRBV7-3	TRBJ1-1	-
TGTGCCAGCAGCTTAGTCGCAGGGGGAGAGCAGTTCTTC	CASSLVAGGEQFF	-	TRBV11-2	TRBJ2-1	TRBD1
TGTGCCAACAGTTTGGGGAAAGCCTACGAGCAGTACTTC	CANSLGKAYEQYF	many	TRBV12-3/TRBV12-4	TRBJ2-7	-
TGTGCCAGTACTACAGGGAACTATGGCTACACCTTC	CASTTGNYGYTF	-	TRBV19	TRBJ1-2	-
TGTGCCAGCAGGGGATTAAGGGAGACCCAGTACTTC	CASRGLRETQYF	-	TRBV27	TRBJ2-5	-
TGTGCCACCAGCAGAGCAAGACAGGGGGCGTATGGCTACACCTTC	CATSRARQGAYGYTF	-	TRBV15	TRBJ1-2	TRBD1
TGTGCCAGCAGCCAGACTATGAACACTGAAGCTTTCTTT	CASSQTMNTEAFF	many	TRBV7-9	TRBJ1-1	-
TGTGCCAGCAGCCAATTAATTCGAGGGAGCACAGATACGCAGTATTTT	CASSQLIRGSTDTQYF	few	TRBV14	TRBJ2-3	-
TGTGCCACCAGCGAGCAGGGCTATGGCTACACCTTC	CATSEQGYGYTF	-	TRBV15	TRBJ1-2	-
TGCAGCGTCCCCTACTCCGGCTCCTACAATGAGCAGTTCTTC	CSVPYSGSYNEQFF	few	TRBV29-1	TRBJ2-1	-
TGTGCCAGCGGCCGACCCCAAGAGACCCAGTACTTC	CASGRPQETQYF	-	TRBV12-3/TRBV12-4	TRBJ2-5	-
TGCAGTGCTAGAGATCTCGACAGGGGGAAGGACACTGAAGCTTTCTTT	CSARDLDRGKDTEAFF	few	TRBV20-1	TRBJ1-1	TRBD1
TGTGCCATCAGTGAGACAAGGAATACTGAAGCTTTCTTT	CAISETRNTEAFF	few	TRBV10-3	TRBJ1-1	-
TGTGCCAGCGCCGAGACAGGGGATACCTACGAGCAGTACTTC	CASAETGDTYEQYF	few	TRBV4-2	TRBJ2-7	TRBD1
TGTGCCACCAGCAAGGGAAGAGAGACCCAGTACTTC	CATSKGRETQYF	few	TRBV15	TRBJ2-5	-
TGCAGCGTTGAAGATACAGGGTTGAACACTGAAGCTTTCTTT	CSVEDTGLNTEAFF	many	TRBV29-1	TRBJ1-1	-
TGTGCCAGCAGCCTGAACCCGGGGGCTTCCTACGAGCAGTACTTC	CASSLNPGASYEQYF	many	TRBV7-2	TRBJ2-7	-
TGTGCCAGCAGCCCCGACATGGGGGACGGCTACACCTTC	CASSPDMGDGYTF	many	TRBV27	TRBJ1-2	-
TGTGCCAGCAGTTACTCCCCCCTGGGCAACGAGCAGTACTTC	CASSYSPLGNEQYF	-	TRBV6-6	TRBJ2-7	-
TGTGCCAGCAGCTTGATAGCGGGGGGTTACAATGAGCAGTTCTTC	CASSLIAGGYNEQFF	many	TRBV7-9	TRBJ2-1	TRBD2
TGCAGCGTTGTGACAACAGGGGGTTACAATGAGCAGTTCTTC	CSVVTTGGYNEQFF	many	TRBV29-1	TRBJ2-1	TRBD1
TGTGCCAGCAGCTTCCCACCTGGTGGGTTCGCAACTAATGAAAAACTGTTTTTT	CASSFPPGGFATNEKLFF	-	TRBV7-9	TRBJ1-4	-
TGTGCCAGCAGCTACGGCTCTAGAACGAACACTGAAGCTTTCTTT	CASSYGSRTNTEAFF	many	TRBV6-2/TRBV6-3	TRBJ1-1	-
TGTGCCAGCAGCTTAGACAGTTATCAGCCCCAGCATTTT	CASSLDSYQPQHF	few	TRBV7-8	TRBJ1-5	-
TGTGCCAGCAGGCAGCCCGGGACTAGCTTCTACGAGCAGTACTTC	CASRQPGTSFYEQYF	-	TRBV6-2/TRBV6-3	TRBJ2-7	TRBD2
TGTGCCAGCAGCTTAGTTGCCTCTGGGGCCAACGTCCTGACTTTC	CASSLVASGANVLTF	many	TRBV7-2	TRBJ2-6	-
TGTGCCAGCACCATTAACCCCCCCACGACCACAGATACGCAGTATTTT	CASTINPPTTTDTQYF	few	TRBV28	TRBJ2-3	-
TGCGCCAGCAGCCAGGGGCTAAGCGGGTATTGGAATGAGCAGTTCTTC	CASSQGLSGYWNEQFF	many	TRBV4-3	TRBJ2-1	-
TGTGCCAGCAGCCCAGGACAGGGCGAAAATCAGCCCCAGCATTTT	CASSPGQGENQPQHF	many	TRBV7-9	TRBJ1-5	TRBD1
TGTGCCAGTAGCGCCAACCGGGGTAGCACAGATACGCAGTATTTT	CASSANRGSTDTQYF	-	TRBV19	TRBJ2-3	-
TGTGCCAGCAGCGTTTCCCCCATCCATTCCACAGATACGCAGTATTTT	CASSVSPIHSTDTQYF	many	TRBV9	TRBJ2-3	-
TGTGCCAGCAGCTTGTCGGCGCACTATGGCTACACCTTC	CASSLSAHYGYTF	many	TRBV7-2	TRBJ1-2	-
TGTGCCAGCAGTTACACTCTTGGGCTAGCGGGAGGAGATGAGCAGTTCTTC	CASSYTLGLAGGDEQFF	-	TRBV6-2/TRBV6-3	TRBJ2-1	TRBD2
TGTGCCAGCAGCTTACAATTAGTAGGTGAGCAGTTCTTC	CASSLQLVGEQFF	many	TRBV7-8	TRBJ2-1	-
TGTGCCAGCAGCTTCCGACTCCCGAACACTGAAGCTTTCTTT	CASSFRLPNTEAFF	many	TRBV7-9	TRBJ1-1	-
TGTGCCAGCAGCCTGACAGGAAGGAACACTGAAGCTTTCTTT	CASSLTGRNTEAFF	many	TRBV7-8	TRBJ1-1	-
TGTGCCAGCAGTGACCTCGGAGGGGAGACCCAGTACTTC	CASSDLGGETQYF	-	TRBV6-1	TRBJ2-5	-
TGTGCCAGCAGCTTGGGTAGCGGGAGGGCCGTCAATGAGCAGTTCTTC	CASSLGSGRAVNEQFF	few	TRBV7-4	TRBJ2-1	TRBD2
TGTGCCAGCAGCAAGGACAGGGGGATGGAAAAACTGTTTTTT	CASSKDRGMEKLFF	many	TRBV7-2	TRBJ1-4	TRBD1
TGCAGCGCAGCCCCAGGGTCAAGCTCCTACGAGCAGTACTTC	CSAAPGSSSYEQYF	few	TRBV29-1	TRBJ2-7	-
TGTGCCAGCAGAGCCGGGACTAGCGAATGGGGACTGGACGAGCAGTACTTC	CASRAGTSEWGLDEQYF	many	TRBV6-2/TRBV6-3	TRBJ2-7	TRBD2
TGTGCCAGCAGCCAAGGGGGGGAGAACACTGAAGCTTTCTTT	CASSQGGENTEAFF	many	TRBV7-8	TRBJ1-1	-
TGTGCCAGCAGACTTCAGGGGAGCGAGCAGTACTTC	CASRLQGSEQYF	-	TRBV28	TRBJ2-7	-
TGTGCCAGCAGCTTGGCCCCATTAGAAGGGCAGTTCTTC	CASSLAPLEGQFF	-	TRBV5-5	TRBJ2-1	-
TGCAGTGCTAGAGGCAGGGATAGGCAGCCCCAGCATTTT	CSARGRDRQPQHF	-	TRBV20-1	TRBJ1-5	-
TGCGCCAGCAGCCAAGAAAACACAATCCAGGGCACTGAAGCTTTCTTT	CASSQENTIQGTEAFF	few	TRBV4-1	TRBJ1-1	-
TGCAGTTCCGATTCGGGGCAGGGGTGGGAGACCCAGTACTTC	CSSDSGQGWETQYF	few	TRBV20-1	TRBJ2-5	-
TGTGCCAGCAGCCAAATCGGGGAGGGGGCGTCGGCTTTCTTT	CASSQIGEGASAFF	-	TRBV14	TRBJ1-1	TRBD1
TGTGCCAGCAGCTTAATTGAGGGATTGCCCCAGTACTTC	CASSLIEGLPQYF	few	TRBV7-3	TRBJ2-5	-
TGTGCCAGCAGCTTGCAATCAGGGGGAAATCAGCCCCAGCATTTT	CASSLQSGGNQPQHF	-	TRBV5-8	TRBJ1-5	TRBD1
TGCAGCGGTGGAGGGGAGACCCAGTACTTC	CSGGGETQYF	-	TRBV29-1	TRBJ2-5	-
TGTGCCAGCGATAGGGGAGGCAGGGGAGAGACCCAGTACTTC	CASDRGGRGETQYF	few	TRBV6-2/TRBV6-3	TRBJ2-5	-